Given below is one T cell receptor beta chain in context. Its antigen is unknown. This CDR3 has 12 residues. Trimming pared 3 bases from V and 9 bases from J, leaving 11 bases between. Per germline, CDR1 LNHNV and CDR2 YYDKDF (reference sequence). The sample is drawn from a study of Graves' ophthalmopathy and Graves' hyperthyroidism. The overall study: Hyperthyroidism was classified as stable if no ophthalmopathy occurred within 18 months of follow-up.

The TCR beta CDR3 regions underwent amplification from RNA transcripts. The first round was an RT-PCR with HTBI primers, and the second round was a multiplex PCR. One entry per CDR3 protein, called by TCRdb with MiXCR from the multiplex PCR reads. The sample has 580,000 or so distinct CDR3 sequences, 35% to 45% seen once. Regarding the study as a whole: Ophthalmopathy progression cases were predicted by the model with about 70% sensitivity and 72.22% specificity.

Other autoimmune diseases, uncontrolled infections, pregnancy or lactation ruled patients out of participation. Diagnoses were established from clinical symptoms, serum thyroxine, TRAb, thyroid ultrasound and orbital computed tomography. This chain joins TRBV15 and TRBJ1-2, with no clear D. The TCR originated in an adult man with Graves' hyperthyroidism. The material sequenced was peripheral blood or thyroid tissue (not recorded which). DNA of the CDR3: TGTGCCACCAGCAGTCCGGGAAGCCGCTACACCTTC. Its protein is CATSSPGSRYTF.